This T cell receptor beta chain was identified during a study of PD-1 blockade in classical Hodgkin lymphoma. Study-wide findings and caveats: Patients starting nivolumab less than 1 year after ASCT had lower diversity and were excluded from later analyses.

Only in-frame clones appear in the TCRdb table, and some are missing; sequencing was by immunoSEQ multiplex PCR. The sample contains 30,000 to 50,000 clones, just over 75% of which appear only once. Points on this clone: Its antigen is as yet unknown. The junction and the germline gene differ at one end; a read error may be behind it.

The CDR3 runs 13 residues. Germline values: CDR1 SEHNR, CDR2 FQNEAQ (reference sequence). Documented time point: cycle 4 day 1 (C4D1), after 6 weeks of nivolumab. Each patient's relapse followed autologous stem cell transplantation, and brentuximab vedotin exposure varied. The chain uses TRBV7-9 and TRBJ1-3; D gene unclear. The sequenced sample was peripheral blood mononuclear cells (PBMCs), obtained before the fourth cycle of nivolumab. The clonotype comes from a human donor with classical Hodgkin lymphoma. CDR3 region: CASSLAQGNTIYF. CDR3 nucleotide sequence: TGTGCCAGCAGCCTAGCACAGGGAAACACCATATATTTT. Looking up the rest from reference TRBV7-9 and TRBJ1-3 gives the full variable domain: DTGVSQNPRHKITKRGQNVTFRCDPISEHNRLYWYRQTLGQGPEFLTYFQNEAQLEKSRLLSDRFSAERPKGSFSTLEIQRTEQGDSAMYLCASSLAQGNTIYFGEGSWLTVV.